Shown below are 26 T cell receptor beta chains from a single sample sequenced in a study of cytomegalovirus exposure and HLA in healthy donors. Primers included in the PCR were 60 Vbeta and 13 Jbeta primers. Clones were sequenced by immunoSEQ multiplex PCR, and TCRdb holds only the in-frame ones, with some missing. The table records fewer than 80,000 clones, about 78% of them present only once. The sequenced sample consisted of PBMCs. Every receptor here comes from a man between 18 and 29 years old in good health and CMV-seronegative.

This chain links TRBV19 with TRBJ1-5, with TRBD1 as a possible D gene (6 bases). The CDR3 runs to 15 residues. Germline lookup yields CDR1 LNHDA and CDR2 SQIVND (reference sequence). V gave up 7 bases and J gave up 4 bases, with 17 bases separating them. This CDR3 is CASNGMAGENQPQHF. In nucleotides, the CDR3 is TGTGCCAGTAACGGGATGGCAGGGGAAAATCAGCCCCAGCATTTT. Full variable domain (rest looked up from reference TRBV19 and TRBJ1-5): DGGITQSPKYLFRKEGQNVTLSCEQNLNHDAMYWYRQDPGQGLRLIYYSQIVNDFQKGDIAEGYSVSREKKESFPLTVTSAQKNPTAFYLCASNGMAGENQPQHFGDGTRLSIL.

The J gene is TRBJ2-5, the V gene TRBV9; possible D gene TRBD2, 5 bases. Per the germline V gene, CDR1 is SGDLS and CDR2 is YYNGEE. This CDR3 comprises 14 residues. V dropped 4 bases and J dropped 2 bases, with 12 bases sitting between them. CDR3 sequence (DNA): TGTGCCAGCAGCCTCGGACTGCAACAAGAGACCCAGTACTTC. Translation: CASSLGLQQETQYF.

The chain has TRBV7-3 and TRBJ1-1, with D perhaps TRBD1 (5 bases). This CDR3 is built from 14 residues. Germline V gives CDR1 SGHTA, CDR2 FQGTGA. V dropped 1 base and J dropped 6 bases, with 12 bases sitting between them. The CDR3, as DNA: TGTGCCAGCAGCTTAAAAGGCTGGGGGGCTGAAGCTTTCTTT. Translating gives CASSLKGWGAEAFF.

The rearrangement joins TRBV5-4 to TRBJ1-2; tentative D call: TRBD1 (5 bases). Germline V gene data show CDR1 as SGHNT and CDR2 as YYREEE (reference sequence). V lost 4 bases, J lost 4 bases, and 20 bases lay in between. The CDR3 extends over 16 amino acids. The DNA for the CDR3 is TGTGCCAGCAGCCCCGTCTGGGCAGGCGACAGCTATGGCTACACCTTC. Translated: CASSPVWAGDSYGYTF.

V gene TRBV2 combines with J gene TRBJ2-1, with a tentative D call TRBD2 (5 bases). The CDR3 is made up of 15 amino acids. Per germline, CDR1 SNHLY and CDR2 FYNNEI. The ends were cut back, 5 bases at V and 0 bases at J, with 11 bases in the middle. CDR3 sequence reads: CASSPSLSSYNEQFF. The CDR3 bases are TGTGCCAGCAGTCCTAGCCTTAGCTCCTACAATGAGCAGTTCTTC.

The CDR3 spells CASSPDRAAYNSPLHF. CDR3 in DNA: TGCGCCAGCAGCCCCGACAGGGCCGCCTATAATTCACCCCTCCACTTT. The rearrangement links TRBV5-1 to TRBJ1-6, with 7 nucleotides matching TRBD1. The CDR3 totals 16 residues. V shed 4 bases, J shed 2 bases, and the junction held 6 bases outside the gene matches. Germline V gene lookup returns CDR1 SGHRS and CDR2 YFSETQ.

The chain links TRBV5-4 to TRBJ2-5; 9 nucleotides agree with TRBD2. V gave up 3 bases and J gave up 4 bases; unmatched junction bases: 10. CDR3 length equals 16 residues. Per germline, CDR1 SGHNT and CDR2 YYREEE (reference sequence). The CDR3 nucleotides are TGTGCCAGCAGCTCGGGAGTAGGCGGGGGGGGAGAGACCCAGTACTTC. This sequence encodes CASSSGVGGGGETQYF.

The chain employs TRBV5-4 and TRBJ2-2; 15 nucleotides line up with TRBD2. The V gene's germline CDR1 is SGHNT and CDR2 YYREEE (reference sequence). V dropped 4 bases and J dropped 2; count of bases not matched to a gene: 9. CDR3 length: 19 residues. The CDR3: CASSRLGLAGGPNTGELFF. DNA for the CDR3: TGTGCCAGCAGCCGCCTGGGACTAGCGGGGGGCCCCAACACCGGGGAGCTGTTTTTT.

The gene calls are TRBV5-1 and TRBJ1-3; 7 positions agree with TRBD1. This CDR3 comprises 16 residues. The junction had 7 bases not matched to a gene; V was cut back by 0 bases and J by 4 bases. Looked up from germline, CDR1 is SGHRS and CDR2 is YFSETQ. The CDR3 region is CASSLATGTSGNTIYF. DNA of the CDR3: TGCGCCAGCAGCTTGGCGACAGGGACCTCAGGAAACACCATATATTTT.

The genes are TRBV30 and TRBJ2-7; D unclear. This CDR3 comprises 13 residues. CDR1 and CDR2 from the germline V gene are GTSNPN and SVGIG (reference sequence). V lost 3 bases and J lost 4, with 13 bases in between. Written as DNA, the CDR3 is TGTGCCTGGAGCCCCCTTACAAATTACGAGCAGTACTTC. Translating it yields CAWSPLTNYEQYF.

CDR3 nucleotides: TGTGCCAGCAGTTTGAGGGCAGCCTACGAGCAGTACTTC. Translating it yields CASSLRAAYEQYF. The rearrangement joins TRBV28 to TRBJ2-7, with D maybe TRBD2 (5 bases). The CDR3 totals 13 residues. Germline CDR1 reads MDHEN; CDR2 reads SYDVKM. V was trimmed by 3 bases and J by 2 bases, leaving 8 bases between them.

This chain connects TRBV5-1 to TRBJ2-5; tentative D call: TRBD1 (6 bases). Matching the DNA end better, TRBJ2-7 makes the J call doubtful. Germline CDR1 SGHRS, CDR2 YFSETQ. There are 13 residues in the CDR3. The DNA for the CDR3 is TGCGCCAGCAGACCCGGGACAAACTACGAGCAGTACTTC. Its protein product is CASRPGTNYEQYF.

The chain uses TRBV5-1 and TRBJ1-2; 7 nucleotides line up with TRBD1. The CDR3 consists of 13 residues. Trimming at V came to 4 bases and at J to 6 bases, leaving 6 bases not matched to a gene. Germline V gene lookup returns CDR1 SGHRS and CDR2 YFSETQ. This CDR3 is CASSLRQGHGYTF. The CDR3 DNA reads as TGCGCCAGCAGCCTCCGACAGGGCCATGGCTACACCTTC. The full variable domain, with the rest looked up from reference TRBV5-1 and TRBJ1-2, is KAGVTQTPRYLIKTRGQQVTLSCSPISGHRSVSWYQQTPGQGLQFLFEYFSETQRNKGNFPGRFSGRQFSNSRSEMNVSTLELGDSALYLCASSLRQGHGYTFGSGTRLTVV.

Note on this clone: This sample includes further DNA sequences coding for the same CDR3. The rearrangement uses TRBV7-8 and TRBJ2-2; possible D gene TRBD2, 5 bases. V gave up 6 bases and J gave up 2 bases, with 16 bases separating them. The CDR3 has 16 residues. Germline CDR1 SGHVS, CDR2 FQNEAQ. The CDR3 DNA reads TGTGCCAGCAGTCGTTCAGCGAGCGGAAACACCGGGGAGCTGTTTTTT. This sequence encodes CASSRSASGNTGELFF.

This clone was picked up a small number of times. This sequence joins TRBV9 and TRBJ2-1; D is perhaps TRBD2 (5 bases). The CDR3 is 14 amino acids. V was cut by 3 bases and J by 6 bases, with 13 bases left in between. Per the germline V gene, CDR1 is SGDLS and CDR2 is YYNGEE. Here the CDR3 reads CASSGVPEGNEQFF. The CDR3 DNA follows: TGTGCCAGCAGCGGGGTCCCTGAGGGCAATGAGCAGTTCTTC. Full variable domain (missing parts from reference TRBV9 and TRBJ2-1): DSGVTQTPKHLITATGQRVTLRCSPRSGDLSVYWYQQSLDQGLQFLIQYYNGEERAKGNILERFSAQQFPDLHSELNLSSLELGDSALYFCASSGVPEGNEQFFGPGTRLTVL.

The chain has TRBV2 and TRBJ1-5; 8 nucleotides line up with TRBD1. Per germline, CDR1 SNHLY and CDR2 FYNNEI. The CDR3 is 17 residues long. After removal of 8 bases from V and 5 bases from J, the junction contained 17 bases not matched to a gene. CDR3 protein: CASGGLSGTGGHQPQHF. The CDR3 DNA follows: TGTGCCAGCGGGGGACTTTCCGGGACAGGAGGCCATCAGCCCCAGCATTTT.

This rearrangement joins TRBV2 to TRBJ2-2; TRBD1 aligns across 8 bases. The ends lost 10 bases at V and 2 bases at J; junction bases unmatched: 15. The CDR3 consists of 17 residues. Germline lookup yields CDR1 SNHLY and CDR2 FYNNEI. The CDR3 spells CATRGILGQVNTGELFF. CDR3 in DNA: TGTGCCACCCGGGGAATCCTGGGACAGGTTAACACCGGGGAGCTGTTTTTT.

This chain links TRBV6-1 with TRBJ2-6; a weak D match, TRBD2 (5 bases). V gave up 4 bases and J gave up 4 bases, with 14 bases separating them. This CDR3 has 16 amino acids. CDR1 and CDR2 from the germline V gene are MNHNS and SASEGT. The CDR3 here is CASSGSREAGANVLTF. CDR3 DNA sequence: TGTGCCAGCAGTGGTTCACGGGAAGCCGGGGCCAACGTCCTGACTTTC.

This chain links TRBV19 with TRBJ2-7; a weak D match, TRBD2 (5 bases). V shed 4 bases and J shed 3 bases, with 10 bases lying between them. Germline V gives CDR1 LNHDA, CDR2 SQIVND (reference sequence). The CDR3 consists of 13 residues. The CDR3 coding sequence is TGTGCCAGTAGTACCGACCGGGACTACGAGCAGTACTTC. It codes for CASSTDRDYEQYF.

Here the CDR3 reads CSVASEINSPLHF. The CDR3 coding sequence is TGCAGCGTAGCCAGCGAGATCAATTCACCCCTCCACTTT. The chain joins TRBV29-1 to TRBJ1-6, with D unresolved. CDR1 is SQVTM, CDR2 ANQGSEA, per germline. The germline V and J ends were trimmed by 6 bases and 7 bases, with 13 bases remaining between them. CDR3 length equals 13 residues.

The gene calls are TRBV19 and TRBJ2-2; 8 positions agree with TRBD1. CDR1 and CDR2 (germline): LNHDA, SQIVND (reference sequence). CDR3 length: 16 amino acids. With V trimmed by 4 bases and J by 1 base, 5 bases remained unmatched. CDR3 sequence reads: CASSTRTGRNTGELFF. CDR3 DNA: TGTGCCAGTAGTACTCGGACAGGGAGGAACACCGGGGAGCTGTTTTTT.

The CDR3: CASSLRGQGGTDTQYF. As DNA, the CDR3 is TGTGCCAGCAGCTTAAGGGGGCAAGGGGGCACAGATACGCAGTATTTT. The rearrangement joins TRBV11-2 to TRBJ2-3; TRBD1 agrees at 7 bases. The germline CDR1 and CDR2 sequences are SGHAT and FQNNGV. V lost 2 bases, J lost 1 base, and 6 bases stayed unmatched. CDR3 length: 16 amino acids.

This clone was seen only a few times. CDR3 residues: CASSLYPPGWNEQYV. As DNA, the CDR3 is TGTGCCAGCAGCTTATATCCCCCAGGGTGGAACGAGCAGTACGTC. This sequence joins TRBV7-8 and TRBJ2-7, with D maybe TRBD1 (5 bases). The CDR3 runs to 15 residues. CDR1 SGHVS and CDR2 FQNEAQ come from the germline V gene. V lost 2 bases and J 5 bases, leaving 16 bases between the germline ends.

The chain joins TRBV28 to TRBJ2-3; 7 bases are a match to TRBD2. Looked up from germline, CDR1 is MDHEN and CDR2 is SYDVKM. V lost 5 bases, J lost 2 bases, and 7 bases stayed unmatched. The CDR3 has 15 residues. The CDR3 protein is CASSTLRGVTDTQYF. CDR3 sequence (DNA): TGTGCCAGCAGTACCCTACGGGGGGTCACAGATACGCAGTATTTT.

The genes are TRBV11-2 and TRBJ2-4, with TRBD1 as a possible D gene (6 bases). This CDR3 is built from 18 residues. Trimming left V 1 base short and J 1 base short, with 17 bases between. From germline, CDR1 is SGHAT and CDR2 FQNNGV. CDR3 DNA: TGTGCCAGCAGCTTAGGGCAGGGGAGTTTTCTGGCCAAAAACATTCAGTACTTC. As protein: CASSLGQGSFLAKNIQYF. The full variable domain, in which reference TRBV11-2 and TRBJ2-4 provide the parts outside the CDR3, is EAGVAQSPRYKIIEKRQSVAFWCNPISGHATLYWYQQILGQGPKLLIQFQNNGVVDDSQLPKDRFSAERLKGVDSTLKIQPAKLEDSAVYLCASSLGQGSFLAKNIQYFGAGTRLSVL.

This clone has more than one count but fewer than ten. The rearrangement uses TRBV27 and TRBJ1-2; a weak D match, TRBD1 (5 bases). V lost 5 bases, J lost 7 bases, and 17 bases lay in between. The CDR3 covers 14 residues. CDR1 is MNHEY and CDR2 is SMNVEV in the germline V gene (reference sequence). The CDR3 sequence: CASSLLGGTAGYTF. CDR3 nucleotide sequence: TGTGCCAGCAGTCTCCTCGGGGGGACGGCTGGCTACACCTTC.